This TCR beta chain was profiled in a study of CD8+ T cells in alopecia areata. Germline lookup yields CDR1 LGHNA and CDR2 YNFKEQ. Trimming stripped 0 bases from V and 9 bases from J, with 9 bases between. The CDR3 spans 14 residues. It was cDNA, reverse transcribed from extracted RNA, that served as the sequencing template. Sequenced by immunoSEQ multiplex PCR; TCRdb stores in-frame clones only, minus some. The sample shows over 150,000 clones, roughly 50% of them seen only once. The chain couples TRBV4-2 to TRBJ1-6; no clear D. The receptor was derived from a human donor in good health. The specimen was CD8+ T cells sorted from blood. The CDR3 nucleotides read TGTGCCAGCAGCCAAGATCTGGCAGCTTCACCCCTCCACTTT. The encoded protein is CASSQDLAASPLHF.